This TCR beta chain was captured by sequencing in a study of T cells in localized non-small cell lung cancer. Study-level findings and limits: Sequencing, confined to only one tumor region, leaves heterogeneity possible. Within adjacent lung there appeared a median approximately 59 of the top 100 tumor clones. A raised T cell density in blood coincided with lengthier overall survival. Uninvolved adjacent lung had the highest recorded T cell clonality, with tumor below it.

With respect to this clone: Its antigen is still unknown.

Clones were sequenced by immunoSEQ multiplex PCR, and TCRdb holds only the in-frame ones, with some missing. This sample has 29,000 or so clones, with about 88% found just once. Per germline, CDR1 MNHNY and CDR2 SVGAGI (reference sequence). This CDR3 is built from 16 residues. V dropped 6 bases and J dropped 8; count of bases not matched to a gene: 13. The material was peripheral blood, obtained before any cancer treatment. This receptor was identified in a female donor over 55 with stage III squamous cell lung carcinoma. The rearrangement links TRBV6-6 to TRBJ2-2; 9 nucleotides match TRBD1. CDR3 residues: CASRSSGQGKSGELFF. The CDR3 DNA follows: TGTGCCAGCAGATCCTCGGGACAGGGCAAATCGGGGGAGCTGTTTTTT.